The 27 T cell receptor beta chains below were found in one sample sequenced in a study of cytomegalovirus exposure and HLA in healthy donors. PCR was performed using 60 Vbeta and 13 Jbeta primers. The data were produced by immunoSEQ multiplex PCR, yet TCRdb's version contains in-frame clones alone and is incomplete. The data hold about 150,000 clones, with 79% observed a single time. The material sequenced was PBMCs. The source is a male donor in good health and CMV-seronegative.

This chain links TRBV7-2 with TRBJ2-1; weak D call: TRBD2 (7 bases). The CDR3 is made up of 15 amino acids. Per the germline V gene, CDR1 is SGHTA and CDR2 is FQGNSA. V shed 3 bases and J shed 7 bases, with 16 bases lying between them. CDR3 sequence: CASSFSGGPRNEQFF. The CDR3 nucleotides are TGTGCCAGCAGCTTTTCCGGGGGGCCACGGAATGAGCAGTTCTTC.

The chain is built from TRBV9 and TRBJ2-1; D gene ambiguous. Germline V gene sequence: CDR1 SGDLS, CDR2 YYNGEE. This CDR3 is built from 12 residues. Deletions cut 4 bases from V and 9 bases from J, with 11 bases between. The CDR3 sequence is CASSPTEFEQFF. The CDR3 region has the DNA TGTGCCAGCAGCCCAACAGAGTTTGAGCAGTTCTTC.

This rearrangement joins TRBV5-5 to TRBJ2-7; possible D gene TRBD1, 5 bases. From germline, CDR1 is SGHKS and CDR2 YYEKEE (reference sequence). Trimming pared 6 bases from V and 1 base from J, leaving 11 bases between. The CDR3 runs 13 residues. The CDR3 here is CASTFQGSYEQYF. In DNA, the CDR3 is TGTGCCAGCACTTTCCAGGGTTCCTACGAGCAGTACTTC.

Concerning this clone itself: The junction does not match germline at one end; this may be a read error. The rearrangement joins TRBV7-9 to TRBJ1-5; D is uncertain. The germline V gene has CDR1 SEHNR and CDR2 FQNEAQ (reference sequence). This CDR3 has 13 residues. The CDR3 protein is CSSSFAIGQPQHF. CDR3 DNA: TGTTCCAGCAGCTTTGCGATCGGTCAGCCCCAGCATTTT.

This clone was seen once. The rearrangement links TRBV6-5 to TRBJ2-2, with 7 bases lining up with TRBD2. Trimming cost V 0 bases and J 6 bases; bases outside gene matches: 4. Germline CDR1 and CDR2: MNHEY and SVGAGI. The CDR3 is 15 residues long. This CDR3 reads CASSYSGEGAGELFF. The CDR3 DNA is TGTGCCAGCAGTTACTCGGGGGAGGGAGCCGGGGAGCTGTTTTTT.

The chain has TRBV7-2 and TRBJ1-6; 9 nucleotides agree with TRBD1. The CDR3 runs 14 residues. The germline V gene encodes CDR1 SGHTA and CDR2 FQGNSA. V lost 2 bases to trimming and J lost 18 bases; unmatched junction nucleotides: 11. The DNA of the CDR3 is TGTGCCAGCAGCTTATTTTCCGTTGGACAGGGGCCCCACTTT. It yields the protein CASSLFSVGQGPHF.

The CDR3 DNA follows: TGTGCCAGCAGTAGAACAGGGGCGAGCAATCAGCCCCAGCATTTT. Amino acid sequence: CASSRTGASNQPQHF. V is TRBV6-5 and J is TRBJ1-5; 7 nucleotides line up with TRBD1. Germline CDR1 is MNHEY and CDR2 is SVGAGI. J gave up 1 base and V 5 bases, and 5 bases lay outside the gene matches. The CDR3 has 15 residues.

The rearrangement joins TRBV29-1 to TRBJ2-3; tentative D call: TRBD1 (5 bases). The germline V and J ends were trimmed by 1 base and 3 bases, with 8 bases remaining between them. The CDR3 has 13 residues. Germline V gene data show CDR1 as SQVTM and CDR2 as ANQGSEA. This CDR3 is CSVEGQYTDTQYF. CDR3 DNA: TGCAGCGTTGAAGGACAGTATACAGATACGCAGTATTTT.

The gene calls are TRBV5-1 and TRBJ2-1, with TRBD1 matching 7 bases. This CDR3 comprises 16 residues. Germline V gene sequence: CDR1 SGHRS, CDR2 YFSETQ. Unmatched junction bases numbered 7, after V lost 4 bases and J lost 0 bases. DNA for the CDR3: TGCGCCAGCAGCCGGGGACAGACAAGCTCCTACAATGAGCAGTTCTTC. Encoded protein: CASSRGQTSSYNEQFF. Variable domain in full (rest from reference TRBV5-1 and TRBJ2-1): KAGVTQTPRYLIKTRGQQVTLSCSPISGHRSVSWYQQTPGQGLQFLFEYFSETQRNKGNFPGRFSGRQFSNSRSEMNVSTLELGDSALYLCASSRGQTSSYNEQFFGPGTRLTVL.

The chain combines TRBV11-2 with TRBJ1-1; 8 nucleotides match TRBD1. Trimming cost V 0 bases and J 6 bases; bases outside gene matches: 6. In germline, CDR1 is SGHAT, CDR2 FQNNGV. The CDR3 extends over 15 amino acids. CDR3 in amino acids: CASSLEAGGASEAFF. In DNA, the CDR3 is TGTGCCAGCAGCTTAGAGGCAGGGGGCGCGTCTGAAGCTTTCTTT.

The chain carries TRBV6-6 and TRBJ1-5; TRBD1 agrees at 7 bases. Germline CDR1 is MNHNY and CDR2 is SVGAGI (reference sequence). With V trimmed by 4 bases and J by 5 bases, 8 bases remained unmatched. The CDR3 has 15 residues. The CDR3 protein is CASSSDREDDQPQHF. The CDR3 nucleotides are TGTGCCAGCAGTTCCGACAGGGAAGACGATCAGCCCCAGCATTTT.

This chain connects TRBV19 to TRBJ1-2; 9 nucleotides align to TRBD1. V trimming: 7 bases; J trimming: 1 base; junction bases outside the gene matches: 13. Looked up from germline, CDR1 is LNHDA and CDR2 is SQIVND (reference sequence). The CDR3 length is 17 residues. The CDR3 nucleotides read TGTGCCAGTACCTCGGACAGGGGCCCAAACTTTAACTATGGCTACACCTTC. Translation gives CASTSDRGPNFNYGYTF.

This sequence joins TRBV2 and TRBJ1-6; perhaps TRBD1 as D (6 bases). V lost 8 bases and J 7 bases, leaving 15 bases between the germline ends. CDR1 SNHLY and CDR2 FYNNEI come from the germline V gene. The CDR3 extends over 14 amino acids. CDR3: CASWGGGRNSPLHF. For the CDR3, the DNA is TGTGCCAGCTGGGGGGGCGGCAGGAATTCACCCCTCCACTTT. Full variable domain (rest looked up from reference TRBV2 and TRBJ1-6): EPEVTQTPSHQVTQMGQEVILRCVPISNHLYFYWYRQILGQKVEFLVSFYNNEISEKSEIFDDQFSVERPDGSNFTLKIRSTKLEDSAMYFCASWGGGRNSPLHFGNGTRLTVT.

V gene TRBV30 combines with J gene TRBJ1-1; D not certain. The ends were cut back, 5 bases at V and 5 bases at J, with 18 bases in the middle. The germline V gene has CDR1 GTSNPN and CDR2 SVGIG (reference sequence). This CDR3 is built from 14 residues. This CDR3 is CAWVWTGGRTEAFF. CDR3 DNA sequence: TGTGCCTGGGTTTGGACCGGAGGGAGGACTGAAGCTTTCTTT.

The chain combines TRBV6-5 with TRBJ2-6, with D perhaps TRBD1 (5 bases). V was cut by 6 bases and J by 1 base, with 10 bases left in between. CDR3 size: 15 residues. Germline lookup yields CDR1 MNHEY and CDR2 SVGAGI. CDR3 nucleotides: TGTGCCAGCAGACACGACAGTTCTGGGGCCAACGTCCTGACTTTC. Encoded protein: CASRHDSSGANVLTF.

This clone was detected a few times. This chain connects TRBV4-3 to TRBJ2-2; weak D call: TRBD2 (6 bases). With 0 bases removed from V and 2 bases from J, the gap between germline ends came to 10 bases. Germline V gene sequence: CDR1 LGHNA, CDR2 YSLEER. This CDR3 has 16 amino acids. CDR3 region: CASSQDSGTNTGELFF. CDR3 DNA sequence: TGCGCCAGCAGCCAAGATTCAGGGACTAACACCGGGGAGCTGTTTTTT.

The sample holds a few counts of this clone. The chain uses TRBV7-9 and TRBJ2-1; perhaps TRBD2 as D (5 bases). The CDR3 sequence is 13 residues long. Germline V gene sequence: CDR1 SEHNR, CDR2 FQNEAQ (reference sequence). Trimming removed 8 bases at V and 14 bases at J, with 22 bases between. The CDR3 DNA reads as TGTGCCAGCCCCAATAGGTTGGGGAGCGTGGAGTTCTTC. The encoded protein is CASPNRLGSVEFF.

The gene calls are TRBV7-3 and TRBJ1-2; a weak D match, TRBD1 (5 bases). CDR3 length: 13 amino acids. The germline V gene has CDR1 SGHTA and CDR2 FQGTGA. V dropped 5 bases and J dropped 1 base, with 8 bases sitting between them. CDR3 amino acids: CASSIGHNYGYTF. The CDR3 coding sequence is TGTGCCAGCAGCATAGGACATAACTATGGCTACACCTTC.

In this sample, this clone turned up a few times. The chain uses TRBV4-1 and TRBJ1-1, with 7 nucleotides matching TRBD1. The CDR3 spans 16 residues. Looked up from germline, CDR1 is MGHRA and CDR2 is YSYEKL. Trimming at V came to 6 bases and at J to 0 bases, leaving 10 bases not matched to a gene. CDR3 coding DNA: TGCGCCAGCAGTTACCGAACGACAGGGTTGAACACTGAAGCTTTCTTT. It codes for CASSYRTTGLNTEAFF.

V gene TRBV10-3 combines with J gene TRBJ1-2; 9 bases map to TRBD1. J gave up 2 bases and V 5 bases, and 3 bases lay outside the gene matches. The CDR3 runs 14 residues. CDR1 and CDR2 from the germline V gene are ENHRY and SYGVKD. The CDR3 loop is CAISPGQGNYGYTF. Written as DNA, the CDR3 is TGTGCCATCAGTCCGGGACAGGGAAACTATGGCTACACCTTC.

The rearrangement links TRBV5-1 to TRBJ2-1; 16 bases are shared with TRBD2. The CDR3 spans 15 residues. Germline CDR1 is SGHRS and CDR2 is YFSETQ. J gave up 9 bases and V 4 bases, and 4 bases lay outside the gene matches. In DNA, the CDR3 is TGCGCCAGCAGCGGGACTAGCGGGGGGGTTGGTGAGCAGTTCTTC. Translation gives CASSGTSGGVGEQFF.

The chain combines TRBV27 with TRBJ1-5, with 9 bases that match TRBD1. V lost 6 bases, J lost 9 bases, and 9 bases stayed unmatched. CDR1 and CDR2 (germline): MNHEY, SMNVEV (reference sequence). The CDR3 extends over 14 amino acids. The CDR3: CASRKGQGKGPQHF. CDR3 sequence (DNA): TGTGCCAGCAGGAAGGGACAGGGTAAAGGGCCCCAGCATTTT.

The V and J genes are TRBV27 and TRBJ2-2; 12 positions agree with TRBD2. CDR1 and CDR2 (germline): MNHEY, SMNVEV (reference sequence). The CDR3 has 18 amino acids. The V segment lost 2 bases and the J segment 3 bases; nucleotides outside the gene matches: 7. CDR3 DNA: TGTGCCAGCAGTTTAGTGGCAGCTAGCGGGGGGGACACCGGGGAGCTGTTTTTT. Translated: CASSLVAASGGDTGELFF.

This rearrangement joins TRBV6-6 to TRBJ1-6, with 7 bases aligning to TRBD1. Per germline, CDR1 MNHNY and CDR2 SVGAGI (reference sequence). With 8 bases clipped from V and 9 bases from J, the junction kept 7 bases outside the gene matches. The CDR3 loop spans 13 amino acids. CDR3 sequence (DNA): TGTGCCAGCCGAACAGGGGAGGCTTCACCCCTCCACTTT. This encodes CASRTGEASPLHF.

V is TRBV19 and J is TRBJ1-6; 9 bases are shared with TRBD1. The V gene end was trimmed by 7 bases and the J gene end by 9 bases; junction bases not matched to a gene: 7. Germline V CDR1 and CDR2: LNHDA, SQIVND (reference sequence). CDR3 length: 14 amino acids. As DNA, the CDR3 is TGTGCCAGTAAAGGGGGGACAGGGACTTCACCCCTCCACTTT. Protein: CASKGGTGTSPLHF.

The CDR3 DNA sequence: TGTGCCAGCAGCGCGGAGCGGGGGAGCTCCTACAATGAGCAGTTCTTC. Translation: CASSAERGSSYNEQFF. The V call is TRBV9, the J call TRBJ2-1; 8 bases agree with TRBD2. The junction had 5 bases not matched to a gene; V was cut back by 3 bases and J by 0 bases. CDR1 and CDR2 from the germline V gene are SGDLS and YYNGEE. This CDR3 comprises 16 residues.

The CDR3 nucleotides read TGTGCCAGCAGTTACGGGCTTGCGACTAATGAAAAACTGTTTTTT. It translates to CASSYGLATNEKLFF. The rearrangement links TRBV6-5 to TRBJ1-4; D is unclear. The germline gives CDR1 MNHEY, CDR2 SVGAGI. The CDR3 loop spans 15 amino acids. With 2 bases removed from V and 2 bases from J, the gap between germline ends came to 9 bases.